The clone carrying this T cell receptor beta chain turned up a few times. The entry originates in a study of identical twins. TCRdb ran MiXCR on the 5' RACE reads and lists one entry per CDR3 protein. The table shows around 250,000 distinct CDR3 sequences, with 5.5% to 7.5% occurring only once. Germline V lookup: CDR1 SGHAT, CDR2 FQDESV (reference sequence). The V segment lost 5 bases and the J segment 3 bases; nucleotides outside the gene matches: 16. There are 19 residues in the CDR3. Separately, the same data were catalogued under a study of T cells expressing NK-cell markers.

The material sequenced was CD8+ T cells sorted from blood. The V gene is TRBV11-1, the J gene TRBJ2-2; TRBD1 aligns across 9 bases. The receptor comes from a woman aged 18-29 years in good health. The CDR3 loop is CASSPPRGQGKVDTGELFF. DNA of the CDR3: TGTGCCAGCAGCCCCCCTCGAGGACAGGGGAAGGTTGACACCGGGGAGCTGTTTTTT.